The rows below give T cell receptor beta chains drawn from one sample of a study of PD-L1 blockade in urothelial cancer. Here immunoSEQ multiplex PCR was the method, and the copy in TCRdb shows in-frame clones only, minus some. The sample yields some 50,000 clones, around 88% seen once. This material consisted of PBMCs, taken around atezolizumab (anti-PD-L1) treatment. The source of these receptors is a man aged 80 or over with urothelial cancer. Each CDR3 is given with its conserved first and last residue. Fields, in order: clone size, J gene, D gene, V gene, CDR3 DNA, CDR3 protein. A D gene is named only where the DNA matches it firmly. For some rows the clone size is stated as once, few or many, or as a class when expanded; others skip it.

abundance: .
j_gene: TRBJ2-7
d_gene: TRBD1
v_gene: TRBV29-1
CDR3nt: TGCAGCGTCGGGGACAGGGAAAATGAGCAGTACTTC
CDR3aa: CSVGDRENEQYF

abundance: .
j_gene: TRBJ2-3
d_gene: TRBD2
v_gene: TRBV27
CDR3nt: TGTGCCAGCAGGCTAGCGGGAACAGATACGCAGTATTTT
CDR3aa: CASRLAGTDTQYF

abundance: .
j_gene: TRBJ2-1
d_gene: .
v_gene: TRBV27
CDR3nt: TGTGCCAGCAGCCTTGACAGCTCTCCGAGGAATGAGCAGTTCTTC
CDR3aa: CASSLDSSPRNEQFF

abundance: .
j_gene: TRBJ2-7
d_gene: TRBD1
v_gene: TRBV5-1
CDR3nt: TGCGCCAGCAGCTTCAGACAGTCGCGGACAGGGGAGTACGAGCAGTACTTC
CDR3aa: CASSFRQSRTGEYEQYF

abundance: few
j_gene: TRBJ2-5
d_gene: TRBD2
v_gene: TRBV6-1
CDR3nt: TGTGCCAGCAGTGATACTAGCGGCCAAGAGACCCAGTACTTC
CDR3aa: CASSDTSGQETQYF

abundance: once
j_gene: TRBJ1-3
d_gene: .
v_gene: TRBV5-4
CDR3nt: TGTGCCAGCAGCTTGGAGGGAGGCCCTGGAAACACCATATATTTT
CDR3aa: CASSLEGGPGNTIYF

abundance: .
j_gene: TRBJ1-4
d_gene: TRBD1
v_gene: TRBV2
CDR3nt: TGTGCCAGCACCCGGGACAGTGTTAATGAAAAACTGTTTTTT
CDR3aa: CASTRDSVNEKLFF

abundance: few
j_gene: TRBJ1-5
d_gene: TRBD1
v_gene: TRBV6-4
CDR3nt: TGTGCCAGCAGCGAAGGGGGCGGCAATCAGCCCCAGCATTTT
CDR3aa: CASSEGGGNQPQHF

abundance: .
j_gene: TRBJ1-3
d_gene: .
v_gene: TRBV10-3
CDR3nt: TGTGCCATCAGTGAGCCAGGGGCTGGAAACACCATATATTTT
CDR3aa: CAISEPGAGNTIYF

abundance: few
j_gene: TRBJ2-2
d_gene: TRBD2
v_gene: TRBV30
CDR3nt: TGTGCCTGGAGTCCGACGTGGCGAACTAGCGCCACCGGGGAGCTGTTTTTT
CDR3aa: CAWSPTWRTSATGELFF

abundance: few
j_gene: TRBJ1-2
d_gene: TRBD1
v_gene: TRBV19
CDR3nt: TGTGCCAGTAGACCCGGGACAGGGTATGGCTATGGCTACACCTTC
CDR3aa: CASRPGTGYGYGYTF

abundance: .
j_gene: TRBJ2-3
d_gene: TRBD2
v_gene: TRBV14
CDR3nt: TGTGCCAGCAGCCTCCCGGGACTAGCGGGAGGGCCCAATACGCAGTATTTT
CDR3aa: CASSLPGLAGGPNTQYF

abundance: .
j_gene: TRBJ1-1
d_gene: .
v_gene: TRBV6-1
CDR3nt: TGTGCCAGCAGCCTTCGGGGGGACACTGAAGCTTTCTTT
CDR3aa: CASSLRGDTEAFF

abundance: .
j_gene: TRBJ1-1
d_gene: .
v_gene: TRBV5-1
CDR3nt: TGCGCCAGCAGTAAAGCGGAGAACACTGAAGCTTTCTTT
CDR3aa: CASSKAENTEAFF

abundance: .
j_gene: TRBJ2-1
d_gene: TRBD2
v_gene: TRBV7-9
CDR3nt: TGTGCCAGCAGCTTGAGCGGGAGCTTGAATGAGCAGTTCTTC
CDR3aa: CASSLSGSLNEQFF

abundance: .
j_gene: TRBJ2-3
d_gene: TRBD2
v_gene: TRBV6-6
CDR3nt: TGTGCCAGCAGCCCCCTAGCGGGATCAAGCACAGATACGCAGTATTTT
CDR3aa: CASSPLAGSSTDTQYF

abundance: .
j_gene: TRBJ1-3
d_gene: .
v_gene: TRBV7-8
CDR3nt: TGTGCCAGCAGCTCACAGGGAGCGATAAATACCGGAAACACCATATATTTT
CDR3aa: CASSSQGAINTGNTIYF

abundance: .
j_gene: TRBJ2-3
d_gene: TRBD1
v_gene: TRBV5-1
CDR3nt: TGCGCCAGCAGACTAGATGGACAGGGGACAGATACGCAGTATTTT
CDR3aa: CASRLDGQGTDTQYF

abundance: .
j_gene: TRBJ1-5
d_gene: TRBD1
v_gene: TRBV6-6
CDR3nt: TGTGCCAGCCAGACAGGGTGGAATCAGCCCCAGCATTTT
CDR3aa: CASQTGWNQPQHF

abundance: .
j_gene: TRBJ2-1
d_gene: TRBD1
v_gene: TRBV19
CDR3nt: TGTGCCAGTAGGGTCCTCGGACAGGGGGCGATCAATGAGCAGTTCTTC
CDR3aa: CASRVLGQGAINEQFF

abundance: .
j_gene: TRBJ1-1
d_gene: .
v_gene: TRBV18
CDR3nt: TGTGCCAGCTCACCCCTGGACAGGAACACTGAAGCTTTCTTT
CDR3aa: CASSPLDRNTEAFF

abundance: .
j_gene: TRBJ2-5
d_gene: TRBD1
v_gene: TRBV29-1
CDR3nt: TGCAGCGACAGGGGAATGGGACAGACCCAGTACTTC
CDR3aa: CSDRGMGQTQYF

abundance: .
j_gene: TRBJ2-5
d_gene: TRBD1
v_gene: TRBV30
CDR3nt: TGTGCCTGCAGGGACAGAGGGGACCAAGAGACCCAGTACTTC
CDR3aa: CACRDRGDQETQYF

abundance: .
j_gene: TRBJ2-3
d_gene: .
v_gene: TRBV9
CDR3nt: TGTGCCAGCAGCGTAGGGGGACAATCCACAGATACGCAGTATTTT
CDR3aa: CASSVGGQSTDTQYF

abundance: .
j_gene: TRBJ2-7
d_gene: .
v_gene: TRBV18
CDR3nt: TGTGCCAGCTCCAAAGGGGGCTACGAGCAGTACTTC
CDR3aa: CASSKGGYEQYF

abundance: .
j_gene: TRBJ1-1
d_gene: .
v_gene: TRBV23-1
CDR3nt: TGCGCCAGCAGTCTCCCCTACAGGAACACTGAAGCTTTCTTT
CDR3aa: CASSLPYRNTEAFF

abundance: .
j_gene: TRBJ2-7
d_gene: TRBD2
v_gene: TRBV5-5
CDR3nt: TGTGCCAGCAGCCACCGACTAGCGGGAGAGGGTATAATGTACGAGCAGTACTTC
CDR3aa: CASSHRLAGEGIMYEQYF

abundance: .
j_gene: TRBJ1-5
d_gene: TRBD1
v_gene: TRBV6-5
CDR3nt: TGTGCCAGCAGAACGGACAGGGGTAGCAATCAGCCCCAGCATTTT
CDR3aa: CASRTDRGSNQPQHF

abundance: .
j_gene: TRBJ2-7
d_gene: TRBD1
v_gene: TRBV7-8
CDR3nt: TGTGCCAGCAGCTTCACCAAGACAGGGCCCTACGAGCAGTACTTC
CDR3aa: CASSFTKTGPYEQYF

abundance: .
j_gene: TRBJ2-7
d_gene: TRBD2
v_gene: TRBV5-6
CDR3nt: TGTGCCAGCAGCTTAGGGATCCCTAGCGGGCCCTACTCCTACGAGCAGTACTTC
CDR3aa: CASSLGIPSGPYSYEQYF

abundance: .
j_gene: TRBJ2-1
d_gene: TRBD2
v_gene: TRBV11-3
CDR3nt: TGTGCCAGCAGCTCTAGCGGAATCTACAATGAGCAGTTCTTC
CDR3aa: CASSSSGIYNEQFF

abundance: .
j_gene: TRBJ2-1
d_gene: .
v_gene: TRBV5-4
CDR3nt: TGTGCCAGCAGCTTAGGTACAGACGTGTACAATGAGCAGTTCTTC
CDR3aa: CASSLGTDVYNEQFF

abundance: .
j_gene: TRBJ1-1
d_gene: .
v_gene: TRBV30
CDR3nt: TGTGCCTGGAGTGGACAGCCGAACACTGAAGCTTTCTTT
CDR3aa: CAWSGQPNTEAFF

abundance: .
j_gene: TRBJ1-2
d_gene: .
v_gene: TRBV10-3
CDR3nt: TGTGCCCATAGCGGGGGGTATGGCTACACCTTC
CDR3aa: CAHSGGYGYTF

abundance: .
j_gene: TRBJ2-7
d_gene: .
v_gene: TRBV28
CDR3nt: TGTGCCAGCTCGGGCCGGGGAGGGCAGTACTTC
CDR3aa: CASSGRGGQYF

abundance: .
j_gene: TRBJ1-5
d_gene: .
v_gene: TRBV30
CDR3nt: TGTGCCTGGAGCCGGGGGGGGCCTAGCAATCAGCCCCAGCATTTT
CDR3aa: CAWSRGGPSNQPQHF

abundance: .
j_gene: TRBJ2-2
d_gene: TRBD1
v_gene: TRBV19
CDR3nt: TGTGCCAGTAGCAAGAACGCTCCAGGGGGTACGAACACCGGGGAGCTGTTTTTT
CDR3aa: CASSKNAPGGTNTGELFF

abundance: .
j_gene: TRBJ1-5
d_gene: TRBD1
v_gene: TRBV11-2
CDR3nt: TGTGCCAGCAGCTTAGAACAGGGGCATTATAGCAATCAGCCCCAGCATTTT
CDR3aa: CASSLEQGHYSNQPQHF

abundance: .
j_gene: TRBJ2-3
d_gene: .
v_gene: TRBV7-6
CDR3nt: TGTGCCAGCAGCTTAGCGGAGCAGCCTACTCGGCCAGATACGCAGTATTTT
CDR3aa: CASSLAEQPTRPDTQYF

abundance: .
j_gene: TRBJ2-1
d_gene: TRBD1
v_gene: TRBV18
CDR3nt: TGTGCCAGCTCACCACGGGACAGGGGGAATGAGCAGTTCTTC
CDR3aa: CASSPRDRGNEQFF

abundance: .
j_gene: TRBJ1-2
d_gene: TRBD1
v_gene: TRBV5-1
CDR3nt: TGCGCCAGCAGCTTGCTCGGACAGGGGGACGGCTACACCTTC
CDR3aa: CASSLLGQGDGYTF

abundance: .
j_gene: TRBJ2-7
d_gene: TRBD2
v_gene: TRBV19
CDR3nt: TGTGCCAGTAGTATGGACCTCATAGCGGGAGGCATGACCTACGAGCAGTACTTC
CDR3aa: CASSMDLIAGGMTYEQYF

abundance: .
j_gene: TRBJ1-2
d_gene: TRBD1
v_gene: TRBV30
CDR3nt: TGTGCCTGGAGTGTCGAGGACAGGGCTGGCTACACCTTC
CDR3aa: CAWSVEDRAGYTF

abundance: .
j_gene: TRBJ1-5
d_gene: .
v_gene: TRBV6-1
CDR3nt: TGTGCCAGCAGTGAAAGCGGGGCCGGTCAGCCCCAGCATTTT
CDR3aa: CASSESGAGQPQHF